This is a list of T cell receptor beta chains from one sample in a study of blood T cell repertoires in COVID-19. Only in-frame clones appear in the TCRdb table, and some are missing; sequencing was by immunoSEQ multiplex PCR. This sample has about 170,000 clones; around four fifths occur once, and the top ten carry approximately 8.2%. Specimen: peripheral blood. These TCRs come from a woman older than 75 with COVID-19, enrolled during active disease. Each CDR3 is given with its conserved first and last residue. The D gene is left open where the match is weak. Not every row has a clone size; where given, it reads once, few, many or a size class.

V gene	J gene	D gene	clone size	CDR3 DNA	CDR3 protein
TRBV2	TRBJ2-7	TRBD2	NA	TGTGCCACCGCCGGGACTAGAGGCCACGAGCAGTACTTC	CATAGTRGHEQYF
TRBV9	TRBJ2-3	TRBD2	NA	TGTGCCAGCAGCGTAGAAGTAGCGGGGACAGATACGCAGTATTTT	CASSVEVAGTDTQYF
TRBV28	TRBJ2-1	TRBD2	NA	TGTGCCAGCAGTCGGACTAGCGATTATCGATATGAGCAGTTCTTC	CASSRTSDYRYEQFF
TRBV2	TRBJ1-1	NA	NA	TGTGCCAGCTCCCGGGAGGACCTTATGAACACTGAAGCTTTCTTT	CASSREDLMNTEAFF
TRBV28	TRBJ2-2	TRBD1	once	TGTGCCAGCAGTTTAGCCCCCAACAGGGGAGGGGAGCTGTTTTTT	CASSLAPNRGGELFF
TRBV2	TRBJ2-5	NA	NA	TGTGCCAGCACTATGCGGGATAAAGAGACCCAGTACTTC	CASTMRDKETQYF
TRBV3-1/TRBV3-2	TRBJ2-7	NA	NA	TGTGCCAGCAGCCAAGGACCGACGGGCTACGAGCAGTACTTC	CASSQGPTGYEQYF
TRBV6-5	TRBJ2-7	TRBD1	NA	TGTGCCAGCAGGCAAGGGACAGGGGAGCAGTACTTC	CASRQGTGEQYF
TRBV19	TRBJ2-1	NA	NA	TGTGCCAGTACCTCTGCGGCTACCGCGATACCTTCCAATGAGCAGTTCTTC	CASTSAATAIPSNEQFF
TRBV29-1	TRBJ1-1	NA	once	TGCAGCGGAGCAAAGGGGATATACACTGAAGCTTTCTTT	CSGAKGIYTEAFF
TRBV23-1	TRBJ1-3	NA	once	TGCGCCAGCCCCCCAGGCGAAGGCTCTGGAAACACCATATATTTT	CASPPGEGSGNTIYF
TRBV5-1	TRBJ2-3	NA	NA	TGCGCCAGCAGCTTGGTTGGGCCCTACAGCACAGATACGCAGTATTTT	CASSLVGPYSTDTQYF
TRBV19	TRBJ2-5	TRBD2	NA	TGTGCCAGTAGTATAGTCCGGGGAGGGCCAGGAGAGACCCAGTACTTC	CASSIVRGGPGETQYF
TRBV7-3	TRBJ2-7	TRBD1	NA	TGTGCCAGCAGCTTGAGACAGGGAAGGGGGGAGCAGTACTTC	CASSLRQGRGEQYF
TRBV7-3	TRBJ2-5	NA	NA	TGTGCCAGCAGCCCCTCCCCGTTAGAGACCCAGTACTTC	CASSPSPLETQYF
TRBV29-1	TRBJ1-1	NA	NA	TGCAGCGTTGCCGGGATTTTGAACACTGAAGCTTTCTTT	CSVAGILNTEAFF
TRBV6-5	TRBJ1-2	NA	NA	TGTGCCAGCATAGCGGGAACCCGCTATGGCTACACCTTC	CASIAGTRYGYTF